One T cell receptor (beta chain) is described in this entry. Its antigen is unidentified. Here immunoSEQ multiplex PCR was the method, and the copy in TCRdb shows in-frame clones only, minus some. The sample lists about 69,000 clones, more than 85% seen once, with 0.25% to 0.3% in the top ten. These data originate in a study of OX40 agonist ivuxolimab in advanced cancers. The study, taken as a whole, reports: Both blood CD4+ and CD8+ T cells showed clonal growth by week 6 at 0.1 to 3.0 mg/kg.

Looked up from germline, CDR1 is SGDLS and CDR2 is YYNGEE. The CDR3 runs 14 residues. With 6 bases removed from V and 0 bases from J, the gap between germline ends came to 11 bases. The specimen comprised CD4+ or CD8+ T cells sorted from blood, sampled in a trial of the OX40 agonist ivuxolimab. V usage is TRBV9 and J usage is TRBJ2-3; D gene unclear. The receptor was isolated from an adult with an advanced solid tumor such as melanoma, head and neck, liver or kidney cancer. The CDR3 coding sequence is TGTGCCAGCACCGAAACAGCTAGCACAGATACGCAGTATTTT. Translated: CASTETASTDTQYF.